This T cell receptor beta chain was found in a study of blood T cells in healthy people across ages. Regarding the study as a whole: Reliance upon unsorted PBMCs precluded definitive naive versus antigen-experienced comparison. The diversity estimates, figures obtained from one million T cells, were considered underestimates.

The CDR3 contains 15 residues. Germline CDR1 MDHEN, CDR2 SYDVKM. Concerning this clonotype itself: What it recognizes is unknown. One junction end does not reproduce the germline sequence, and a read error may be involved.

Primed by a sample-barcoded 5' primer and a J-beta primer mix, a second PCR proceeded for 7 to 11 cycles. TCRdb recomputed calls from the 5' RACE reads with MiXCR, one row per CDR3 protein. The sample lists about 1.1 million distinct CDR3 sequences; approximately 38% were seen once. This clonotype was sampled from a man younger than 30 in good health. The chain recombines TRBV28 with TRBJ2-5, with D perhaps matching TRBD1 (5 bases). Material for sequencing was blood. The CDR3 spells CASSFLSGNQEAQYF. CDR3 DNA sequence: TGTGCCAGCAGTTTTTTGTCAGGGAACCAAGAGGCCCAGTACTTC.